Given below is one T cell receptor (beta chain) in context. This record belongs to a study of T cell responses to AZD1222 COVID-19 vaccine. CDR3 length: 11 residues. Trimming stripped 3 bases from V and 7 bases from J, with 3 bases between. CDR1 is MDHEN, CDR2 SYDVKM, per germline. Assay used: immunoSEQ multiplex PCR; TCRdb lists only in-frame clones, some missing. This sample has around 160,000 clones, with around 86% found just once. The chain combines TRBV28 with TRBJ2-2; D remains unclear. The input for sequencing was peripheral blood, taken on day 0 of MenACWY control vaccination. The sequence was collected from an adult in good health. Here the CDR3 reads CASSFHGELFF. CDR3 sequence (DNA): TGTGCCAGCAGTTTTCACGGGGAGCTGTTTTTT.